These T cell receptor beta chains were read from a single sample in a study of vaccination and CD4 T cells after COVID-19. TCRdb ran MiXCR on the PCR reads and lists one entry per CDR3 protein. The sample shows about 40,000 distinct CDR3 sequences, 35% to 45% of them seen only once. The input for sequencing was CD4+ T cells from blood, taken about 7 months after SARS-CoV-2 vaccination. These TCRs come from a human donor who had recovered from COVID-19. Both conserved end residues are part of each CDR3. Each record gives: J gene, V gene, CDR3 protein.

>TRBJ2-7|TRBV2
CASSEAGLEYEQYF
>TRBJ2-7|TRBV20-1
CSATAHEQYF
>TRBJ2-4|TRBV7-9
CASSSDKVLAVNIQYF
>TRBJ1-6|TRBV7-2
CASSLRQARSSYNSPLHF
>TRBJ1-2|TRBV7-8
CASSSRPGSNYGYTF
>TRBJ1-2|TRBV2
CASSNRLTNYGYTF
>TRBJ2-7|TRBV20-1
CSARVPGSGYEQYF
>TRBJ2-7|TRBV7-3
CASSFGTGTEQYF
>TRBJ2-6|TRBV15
CATTQSNYFSGANVLTF
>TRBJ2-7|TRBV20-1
CSAGRTGHNEQYF
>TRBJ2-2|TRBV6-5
CASSYQTQGIAGELFF
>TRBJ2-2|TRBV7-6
CASSPYSTGTGELFF
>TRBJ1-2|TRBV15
CATSRGQGDADTF
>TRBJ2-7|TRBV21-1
CASSARTGGRITIYEQYF
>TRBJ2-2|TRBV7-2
CASSLGLYTGELFF
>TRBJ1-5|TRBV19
CASSTTRFNQPQHF
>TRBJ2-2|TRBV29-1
CSVRTSGTNTGELFF
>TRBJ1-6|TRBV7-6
CASSLIQDSPLHF
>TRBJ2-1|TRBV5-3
CARSRSLGTFYNEQFF
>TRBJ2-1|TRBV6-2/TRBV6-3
CASSYWAGYNEQFF
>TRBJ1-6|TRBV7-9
CASSLWYHPEVDSPLHF
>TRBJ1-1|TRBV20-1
CSAIKDSLPWAFF
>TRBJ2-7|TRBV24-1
CATSSSPDRGSYEQYF
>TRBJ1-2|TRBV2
CASRGPADIRSGYTF
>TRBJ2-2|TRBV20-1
CSASGTQNTGELFF
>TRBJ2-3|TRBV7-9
CASSFYGPGGDTQYF
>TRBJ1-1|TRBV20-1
CSARDRHNTEAFF
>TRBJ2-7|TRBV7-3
CASSLMSAGTYEQYF
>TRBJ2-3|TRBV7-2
CASSLSGSSTDTQYF
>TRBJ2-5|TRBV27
CASSYTDRGQGETQYF
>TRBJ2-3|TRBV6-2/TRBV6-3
CASSYAGGVDTQYF
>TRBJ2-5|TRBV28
CASRARDPQYF
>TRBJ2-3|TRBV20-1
CSARGPFGVTDTQYF
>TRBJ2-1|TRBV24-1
CATSNSGALSYNEQFF
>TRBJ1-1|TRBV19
CASSAHPMNTEAFF
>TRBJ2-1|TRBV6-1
CASSRAAGVVSNEQFF
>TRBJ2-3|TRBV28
CASSLTGYVADTQYF
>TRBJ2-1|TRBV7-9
CASSPRDRGHEQFF
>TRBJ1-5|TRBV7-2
CASSLVQPQHF
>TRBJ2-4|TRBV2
CASNRVAKNIQYF
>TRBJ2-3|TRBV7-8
CASSPEAGGGTDTQYF
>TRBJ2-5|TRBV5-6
CASSLGQGQETQYF
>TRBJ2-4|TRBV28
CASLGGALAKNIQYF